The 11 T cell receptor beta chains below come from one sample, sequenced in a study of beta chain features in type 1 diabetes. Study conclusions and caveats: Among patients with Type 1 diabetes, TCRB CDR3s were moderately but significantly shorter in every one of the four CD4+ subsets.

Antigens of these TCRs are unknown. The study reverse transcribed the entire isolated RNA, so it sequenced expressed TCRB transcripts. Here immunoSEQ multiplex PCR was the method, and the copy in TCRdb shows in-frame clones only, minus some. This table has about 370,000 clones, around a tenth appearing once. The source material was central memory CD4+ T cells from blood. These receptors were obtained from a man in his thirties or forties with type 1 diabetes.

The genes are TRBV30 and TRBJ2-1; 12 nucleotides match TRBD2. The CDR3 totals 19 residues. V shed 0 bases, J shed 1 base, and the junction held 10 bases outside the gene matches. From germline, CDR1 is GTSNPN and CDR2 SVGIG (reference sequence). CDR3 bases: TGTGCCTGGAGTGTGGGGACTAGCGGGCCATTCGGTTCCTACAATGAGCAGTTCTTC. The encoded protein is CAWSVGTSGPFGSYNEQFF.

This clone was seen only a few times. V is TRBV7-9 and J is TRBJ1-5, with D maybe TRBD1 (5 bases). V dropped 5 bases and J dropped 3 bases, with 14 bases sitting between them. The CDR3 covers 15 residues. Germline CDR1 reads SEHNR; CDR2 reads FQNEAQ (reference sequence). In DNA, the CDR3 is TGTGCCAGCAGCCTCGGGACGGCACTCAATCAGCCCCAGCATTTT. It translates to CASSLGTALNQPQHF.

The rearrangement links TRBV7-6 to TRBJ2-5; the D is unclear. This CDR3 spans 12 amino acids. From germline, CDR1 is SGHVS and CDR2 FNYEAQ. Trimming took off 9 bases at V and 0 bases at J, with 8 bases between the two ends. The chain's CDR3 is CASGWYQETQYF. CDR3 DNA: TGTGCCAGTGGATGGTACCAAGAGACCCAGTACTTC.

This clone has at least ten counts. The chain carries TRBV2 and TRBJ1-1; perhaps TRBD1 as D (6 bases). This CDR3 has 13 residues. Germline values: CDR1 SNHLY, CDR2 FYNNEI. V shed 1 base and J shed 10 bases, with 13 bases lying between them. CDR3 coding DNA: TGTGCCAGCAGTGAAGGTGGACAGTCAGCAGCTTTCTTT. It encodes CASSEGGQSAAFF.

The chain couples TRBV2 to TRBJ2-1, with TRBD2 matching over 7 bases. CDR3 length: 15 amino acids. Germline CDR1 and CDR2: SNHLY and FYNNEI. Trimming took 8 bases from V and 8 from J; bases not matched to a gene: 15. The CDR3 sequence is CASSGSGLPNDEQFF. The CDR3 DNA sequence: TGTGCCAGCTCTGGATCGGGACTACCAAACGATGAGCAGTTCTTC.

This clone was counted a few times. The genes are TRBV7-9 and TRBJ2-7, with D uncertain. The CDR3 is 13 residues long. The V gene's germline CDR1 is SEHNR and CDR2 FQNEAQ (reference sequence). V was trimmed by 5 bases and J by 7 bases, leaving 15 bases between them. The CDR3 sequence: CASSPFDGVEQYF. CDR3 sequence (DNA): TGTGCCAGCAGCCCCTTCGACGGAGTAGAGCAGTACTTC.

This clone has only a few counts. The rearrangement joins TRBV5-1 to TRBJ2-1; the match to TRBD1 covers 7 bases. V shed 4 bases and J 0 bases; nucleotides not matched to a gene: 7. From germline, CDR1 is SGHRS and CDR2 YFSETQ. The CDR3 is 16 residues long. CDR3 sequence (DNA): TGCGCCAGCAGCCAAACAGGGGCAAGCTCCTACAATGAGCAGTTCTTC. Translating gives CASSQTGASSYNEQFF.

This clone was picked up a small number of times. The chain is built from TRBV7-2 and TRBJ2-1, with unresolved D. V lost 5 bases and J lost 8, with 16 bases in between. The CDR3 totals 14 residues. Per germline, CDR1 SGHTA and CDR2 FQGNSA. CDR3 residues: CASSPPRTDHEQFF. DNA for the CDR3: TGTGCCAGCAGCCCCCCCCGGACGGACCATGAGCAGTTCTTC.

The V and J genes are TRBV27 and TRBJ2-7; 8 bases are a match to TRBD1. After removal of 5 bases from V and 7 bases from J, the junction contained 10 bases not matched to a gene. CDR1 is MNHEY, CDR2 SMNVEV, per germline (reference sequence). The CDR3 covers 14 residues. CDR3 sequence reads: CASSTGRDRTEQYF. The DNA for the CDR3 is TGTGCCAGCAGTACCGGGCGGGACAGGACGGAGCAGTACTTC.

This clone has just a few counts. The chain carries TRBV14 and TRBJ1-5; maybe TRBD1 (6 bases). V was pared by 1 base and J by 6 bases, with 13 bases between. Germline V CDR1 and CDR2: SGHDN, FVKESK. The CDR3 is 15 residues long. CDR3 sequence (DNA): TGTGCCAGCAGCCAAGCCGGGGGGGCTGGTCAGCCCCAGCATTTT. Its protein product is CASSQAGGAGQPQHF. Combining the CDR3 with reference TRBV14 and TRBJ1-5 gives the whole variable domain EAGVTQFPSHSVIEKGQTVTLRCDPISGHDNLYWYRRVMGKEIKFLLHFVKESKQDESGMPNNRFLAERTGGTYSTLKVQPAELEDSGVYFCASSQAGGAGQPQHFGDGTRLSIL.

This clone came up a few times. Other DNA sequences in this specimen translate into the identical CDR3. This chain joins TRBV6-4 and TRBJ1-1; 7 bases map to TRBD1. V lost 6 bases to trimming and J lost 1 base; unmatched junction nucleotides: 2. The CDR3 sequence is 13 residues long. Germline V gene lookup returns CDR1 MRHNA and CDR2 SNTAGT. The CDR3 protein is CASRRTGNTEAFF. The CDR3 DNA is TGTGCCAGCAGAAGGACAGGGAACACTGAAGCTTTCTTT.